Shown below are 6 T cell receptor beta chains from a single sample sequenced in a study of blood T cells in healthy people across ages. The use of a sample-barcoded 5' primer and a J-beta primer mix characterized a second PCR of about 6 to 12 cycles. TCRdb passed the 5' RACE reads through MiXCR, listing each CDR3 protein once. The sample consists of approximately 780,000 distinct CDR3 sequences, around 25% of them appearing once. These data also featured in a second study, about T cells of mothers and their children.

The sequencing input was blood. The receptor set was obtained from a boy aged 5-17 years in good health.

CDR3 sequence (DNA): TGTGCCAGCAGCCCCACCGCCGGACAGGGGCCGGAAGAGACCCAGTACTTC. Translation gives CASSPTAGQGPEETQYF. The V call is TRBV7-9, the J call TRBJ2-5; 9 bases map to TRBD1. Germline V gene data show CDR1 as SEHNR and CDR2 as FQNEAQ (reference sequence). The CDR3 sequence is 17 residues long. V lost 5 bases and J lost 3; bases outside the gene matches: 13.

This clonotype has a handful of counts. The chain couples TRBV12-3 or TRBV12-4 to TRBJ2-3; D remains unclear. V lost 10 bases to trimming and J lost 1 base, with 9 bases between them. The length of the CDR3 is 12 residues. As DNA, the CDR3 is TGTGCCACTTCCCCAGGCACAGATACGCAGTATTTT. Translating it yields CATSPGTDTQYF.

This sequence joins TRBV29-1 and TRBJ2-5; possibly TRBD1 for D (6 bases). Germline values: CDR1 SQVTM, CDR2 ANQGSEA. V lost 4 bases, J lost 2 bases, and 11 bases lay in between. The CDR3 contains 13 residues. The CDR3 region is CSVVSRGQETQYF. The CDR3 coding sequence is TGCAGCGTTGTTTCCAGGGGACAAGAGACCCAGTACTTC.

This clonotype came up once. The chain has TRBV7-2 and TRBJ2-5; D may be TRBD1 (5 bases). Trimming pared 1 base from V and 2 bases from J, leaving 11 bases between. The CDR3 contains 15 residues. The germline gives CDR1 SGHTA, CDR2 FQGNSA. CDR3 sequence: CASSLVKGSQETQYF. CDR3 nucleotides: TGTGCCAGCAGCTTAGTGAAGGGGTCACAAGAGACCCAGTACTTC.

This clonotype was picked up a small number of times. The chain is built from TRBV12-3 or TRBV12-4 and TRBJ2-7; possible D gene TRBD2, 6 bases. V dropped 8 bases and J dropped 7 bases, with 24 bases sitting between them. The CDR3 is 15 amino acids. The CDR3 protein is CASSTSVVAAEEQYF. Here the CDR3 DNA reads TGTGCCAGCTCTACATCCGTAGTAGCGGCGGAAGAGCAGTACTTC.

This clonotype appeared a few times. The J gene is TRBJ2-2, the V gene TRBV12-3 or TRBV12-4; D remains ambiguous. The CDR3 consists of 12 residues. The V end was cut by 8 bases, the J end by 8 bases, with 12 bases between. The CDR3 sequence is CASSDISGELFF. In DNA form, the CDR3 reads TGTGCCAGCTCTGACATCTCGGGGGAGCTGTTTTTT.